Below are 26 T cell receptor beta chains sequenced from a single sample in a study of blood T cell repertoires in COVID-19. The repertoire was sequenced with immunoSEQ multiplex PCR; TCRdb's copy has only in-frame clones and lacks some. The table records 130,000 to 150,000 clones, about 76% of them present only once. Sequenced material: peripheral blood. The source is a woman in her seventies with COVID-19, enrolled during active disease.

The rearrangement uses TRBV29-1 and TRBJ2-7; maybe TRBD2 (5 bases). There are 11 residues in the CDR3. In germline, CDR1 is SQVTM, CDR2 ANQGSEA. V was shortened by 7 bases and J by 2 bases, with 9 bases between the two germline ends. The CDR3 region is CSAGDTYEQYF. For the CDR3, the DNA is TGCAGCGCCGGGGATACCTACGAGCAGTACTTC.

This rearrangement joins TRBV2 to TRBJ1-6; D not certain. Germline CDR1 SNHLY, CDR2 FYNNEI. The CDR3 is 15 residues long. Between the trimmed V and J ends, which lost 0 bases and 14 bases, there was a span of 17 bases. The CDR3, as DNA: TGTGCCAGCAGTGAAGCGCAGACGGGCCGGGGAACCCTCCACTTT. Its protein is CASSEAQTGRGTLHF. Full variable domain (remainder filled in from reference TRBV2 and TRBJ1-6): EPEVTQTPSHQVTQMGQEVILRCVPISNHLYFYWYRQILGQKVEFLVSFYNNEISEKSEIFDDQFSVERPDGSNFTLKIRSTKLEDSAMYFCASSEAQTGRGTLHFGNGTRLTVT.

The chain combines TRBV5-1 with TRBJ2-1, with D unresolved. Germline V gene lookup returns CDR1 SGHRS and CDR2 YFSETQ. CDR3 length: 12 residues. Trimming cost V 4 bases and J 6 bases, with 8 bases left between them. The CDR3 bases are TGCGCCAGCAGCCCTTGGGCCAATGAGCAGTTCTTC. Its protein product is CASSPWANEQFF. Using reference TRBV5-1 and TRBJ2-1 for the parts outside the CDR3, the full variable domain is KAGVTQTPRYLIKTRGQQVTLSCSPISGHRSVSWYQQTPGQGLQFLFEYFSETQRNKGNFPGRFSGRQFSNSRSEMNVSTLELGDSALYLCASSPWANEQFFGPGTRLTVL.

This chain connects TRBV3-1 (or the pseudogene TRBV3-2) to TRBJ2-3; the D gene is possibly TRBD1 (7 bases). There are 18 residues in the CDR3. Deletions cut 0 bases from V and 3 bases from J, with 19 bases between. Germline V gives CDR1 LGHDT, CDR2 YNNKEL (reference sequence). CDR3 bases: TGTGCCAGCAGCCAAGATCACCCTAGGCAGGGGGGAACAGATACGCAGTATTTT. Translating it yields CASSQDHPRQGGTDTQYF.

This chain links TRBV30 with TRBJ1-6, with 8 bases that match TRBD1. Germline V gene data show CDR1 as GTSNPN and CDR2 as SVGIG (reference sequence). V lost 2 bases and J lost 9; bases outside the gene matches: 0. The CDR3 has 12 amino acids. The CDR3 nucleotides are TGTGCCTGGAGTCAGGGGGCTTCACCCCTCCACTTT. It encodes CAWSQGASPLHF.

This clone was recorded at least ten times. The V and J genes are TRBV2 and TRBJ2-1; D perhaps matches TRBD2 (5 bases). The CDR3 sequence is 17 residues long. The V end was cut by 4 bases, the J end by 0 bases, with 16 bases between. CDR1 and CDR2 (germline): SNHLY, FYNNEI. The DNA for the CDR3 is TGTGCCAGCAGTGCAAGGACTCCAGCTAGCTCCTACAATGAGCAGTTCTTC. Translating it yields CASSARTPASSYNEQFF.

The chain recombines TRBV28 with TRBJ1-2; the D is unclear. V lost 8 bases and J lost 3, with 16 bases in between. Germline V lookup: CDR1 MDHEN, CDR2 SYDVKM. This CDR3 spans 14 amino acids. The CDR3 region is CASHRRGLDYGYTF. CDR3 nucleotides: TGTGCCAGCCACCGGCGAGGTTTGGACTATGGCTACACCTTC.

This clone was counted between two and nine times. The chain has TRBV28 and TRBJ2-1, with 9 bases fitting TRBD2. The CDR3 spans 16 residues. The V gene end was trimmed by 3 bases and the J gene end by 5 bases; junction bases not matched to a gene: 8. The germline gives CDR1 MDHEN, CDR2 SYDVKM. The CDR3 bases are TGTGCCAGCAGTTTCTGGGTTAGCGGGGGTAACAATGAGCAGTTCTTC. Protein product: CASSFWVSGGNNEQFF.

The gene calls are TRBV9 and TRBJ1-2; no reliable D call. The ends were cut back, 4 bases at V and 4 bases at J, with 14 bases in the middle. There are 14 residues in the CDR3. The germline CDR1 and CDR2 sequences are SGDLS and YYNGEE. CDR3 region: CASSTPTGTYGYTF. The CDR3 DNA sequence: TGTGCCAGCAGCACCCCGACGGGAACCTATGGCTACACCTTC.

CDR3 nucleotides: TGTGCCAGTAGTATATCCGCGCAGGCCGATACGCAGTATTTT. It yields the protein CASSISAQADTQYF. The rearrangement uses TRBV19 and TRBJ2-3, with unresolved D. From germline, CDR1 is LNHDA and CDR2 SQIVND (reference sequence). The CDR3 loop spans 14 amino acids. V was trimmed by 2 bases and J by 6 bases, leaving 12 bases between them.

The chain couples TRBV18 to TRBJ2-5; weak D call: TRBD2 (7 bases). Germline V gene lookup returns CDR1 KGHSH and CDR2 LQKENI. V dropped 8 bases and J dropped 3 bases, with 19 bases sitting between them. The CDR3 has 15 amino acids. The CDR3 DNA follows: TGTGCCAGCATGTCCTCGGGGGGCCCAAAAGAGACCCAGTACTTC. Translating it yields CASMSSGGPKETQYF.

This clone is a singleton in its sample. The CDR3 DNA reads TGTGCCAGCAGTTACAGGGGTGGGAATCAGCCCCAGCATTTT. It translates to CASSYRGGNQPQHF. The chain is built from TRBV2 and TRBJ1-5; 7 nucleotides align to TRBD1. CDR1 SNHLY and CDR2 FYNNEI come from the germline V gene. The V gene end was trimmed by 5 bases and the J gene end by 4 bases; junction bases not matched to a gene: 5. The CDR3 spans 14 residues.

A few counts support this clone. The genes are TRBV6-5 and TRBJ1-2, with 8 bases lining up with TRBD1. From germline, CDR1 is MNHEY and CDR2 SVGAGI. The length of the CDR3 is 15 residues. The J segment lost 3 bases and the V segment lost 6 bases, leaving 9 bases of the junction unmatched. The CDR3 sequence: CASRPLGQGYYGYTF. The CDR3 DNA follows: TGTGCCAGCAGACCCCTCGGACAGGGATACTATGGCTACACCTTC.

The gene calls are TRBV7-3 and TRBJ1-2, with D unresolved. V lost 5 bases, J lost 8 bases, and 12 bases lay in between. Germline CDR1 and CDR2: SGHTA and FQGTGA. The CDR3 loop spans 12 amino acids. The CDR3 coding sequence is TGTGCCAGCAGCCCCCGGGTGTACGGCTACACCTTC. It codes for CASSPRVYGYTF. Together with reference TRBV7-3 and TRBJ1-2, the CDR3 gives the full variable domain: GAGVSQTPSNKVTEKGKYVELRCDPISGHTALYWYRQSLGQGPEFLIYFQGTGAADDSGLPNDRFFAVRPEGSVSTLKIQRTERGDSAVYLCASSPRVYGYTFGSGTRLTVV.

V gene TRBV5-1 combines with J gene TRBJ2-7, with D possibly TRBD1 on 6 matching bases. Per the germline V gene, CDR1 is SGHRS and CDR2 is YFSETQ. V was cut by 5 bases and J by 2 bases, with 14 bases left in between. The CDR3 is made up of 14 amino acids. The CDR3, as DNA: TGCGCCAGCAGACCCTCCGCAGGGGCCTACGAGCAGTACTTC. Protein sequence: CASRPSAGAYEQYF.

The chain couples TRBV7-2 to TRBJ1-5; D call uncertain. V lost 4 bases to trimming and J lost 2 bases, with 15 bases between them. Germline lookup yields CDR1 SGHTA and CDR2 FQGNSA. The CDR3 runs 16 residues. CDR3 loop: CASSSTPGTGNQPQHF. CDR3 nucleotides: TGTGCCAGCAGCTCTACCCCAGGTACTGGCAATCAGCCCCAGCATTTT. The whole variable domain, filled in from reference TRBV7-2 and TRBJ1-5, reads GAGVSQSPSNKVTEKGKDVELRCDPISGHTALYWYRQSLGQGLEFLIYFQGNSAPDKSGLPSDRFSAERTGGSVSTLTIQRTQQEDSAVYLCASSSTPGTGNQPQHFGDGTRLSIL.

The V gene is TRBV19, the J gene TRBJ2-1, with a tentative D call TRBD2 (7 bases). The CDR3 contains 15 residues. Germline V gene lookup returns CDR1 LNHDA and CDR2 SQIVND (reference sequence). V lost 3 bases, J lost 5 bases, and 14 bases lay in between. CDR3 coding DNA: TGTGCCAGTAGTATTTCGGGGGGCCCGCACAATGAGCAGTTCTTC. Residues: CASSISGGPHNEQFF.

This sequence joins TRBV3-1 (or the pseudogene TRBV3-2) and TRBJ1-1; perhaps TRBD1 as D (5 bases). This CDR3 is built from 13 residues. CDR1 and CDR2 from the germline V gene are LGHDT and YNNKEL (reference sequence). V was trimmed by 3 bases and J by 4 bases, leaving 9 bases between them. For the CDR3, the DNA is TGTGCCAGCAGCCACAGGGTGGCCACTGAAGCTTTCTTT. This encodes CASSHRVATEAFF.

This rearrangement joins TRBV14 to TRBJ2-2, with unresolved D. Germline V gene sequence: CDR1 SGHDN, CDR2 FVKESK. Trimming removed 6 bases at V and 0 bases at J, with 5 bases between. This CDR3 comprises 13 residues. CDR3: CASRASNTGELFF. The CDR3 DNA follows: TGTGCCAGCAGGGCATCGAACACCGGGGAGCTGTTTTTT.

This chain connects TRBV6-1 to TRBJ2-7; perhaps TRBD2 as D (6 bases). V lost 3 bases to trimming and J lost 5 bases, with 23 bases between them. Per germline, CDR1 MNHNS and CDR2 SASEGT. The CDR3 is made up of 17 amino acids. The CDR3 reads CASSDLGPGLRDDEQYF. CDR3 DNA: TGTGCCAGCAGTGATTTGGGCCCGGGACTCAGAGATGACGAGCAGTACTTC.

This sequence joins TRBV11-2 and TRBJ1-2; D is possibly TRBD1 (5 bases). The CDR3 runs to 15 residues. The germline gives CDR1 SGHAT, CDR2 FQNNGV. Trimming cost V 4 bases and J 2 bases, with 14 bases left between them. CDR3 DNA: TGTGCCAGCAGCTCATTAGCGGGGACCAACTATGGCTACACCTTC. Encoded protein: CASSSLAGTNYGYTF.

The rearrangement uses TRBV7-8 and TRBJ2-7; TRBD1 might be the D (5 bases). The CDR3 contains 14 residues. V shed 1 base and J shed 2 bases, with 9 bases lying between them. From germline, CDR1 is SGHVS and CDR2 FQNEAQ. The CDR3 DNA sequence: TGTGCCAGCAGCTTAGGTGACAGCGCCTACGAGCAGTACTTC. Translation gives CASSLGDSAYEQYF.

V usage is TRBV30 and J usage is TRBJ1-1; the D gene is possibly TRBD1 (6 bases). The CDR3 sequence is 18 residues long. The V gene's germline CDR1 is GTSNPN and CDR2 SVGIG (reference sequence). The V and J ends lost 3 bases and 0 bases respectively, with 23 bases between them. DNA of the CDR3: TGTGCCTGGAGGAAACAGGGTTCTTCCCCCATTGTGAACACTGAAGCTTTCTTT. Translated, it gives CAWRKQGSSPIVNTEAFF.

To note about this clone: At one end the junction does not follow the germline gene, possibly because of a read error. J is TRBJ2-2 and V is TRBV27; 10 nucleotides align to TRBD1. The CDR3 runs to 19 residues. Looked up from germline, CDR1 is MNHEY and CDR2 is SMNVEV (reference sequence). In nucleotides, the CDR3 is TGTGCCAGCAGGTCGACCCGGGACAGGGGAAGGCCGGACCACCGGGGAGCTGTTTTT. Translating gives CASRSTRDRGRPDHRGAVF.

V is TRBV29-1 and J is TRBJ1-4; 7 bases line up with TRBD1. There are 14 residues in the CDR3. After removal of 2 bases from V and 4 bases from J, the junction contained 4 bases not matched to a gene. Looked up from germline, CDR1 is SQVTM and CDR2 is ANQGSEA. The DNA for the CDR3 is TGCAGCGTTGAATGGGACAGTAGTAATGAAAAACTGTTTTTT. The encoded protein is CSVEWDSSNEKLFF.

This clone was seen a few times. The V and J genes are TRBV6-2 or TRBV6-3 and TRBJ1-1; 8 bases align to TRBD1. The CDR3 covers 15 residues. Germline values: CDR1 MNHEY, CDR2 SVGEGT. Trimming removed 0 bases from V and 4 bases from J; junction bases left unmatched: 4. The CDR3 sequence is CASSYSTGVGTEAFF. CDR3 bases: TGTGCCAGCAGTTACTCGACAGGGGTCGGCACTGAAGCTTTCTTT.